The T cell receptor (beta chain) under discussion was sequenced for a study of patients and donors after allogeneic stem cell transplantation. CDR3 length: 12 residues. This clonotype was seen only a few times. TCRdb analysed the RT-PCR reads with MiXCR anew, one entry per CDR3 protein. The sample holds hundreds of thousands of distinct CDR3 sequences, roughly 16% seen once. The chain recombines TRBV21-1 with TRBJ1-2; the DNA was not used to check the table's D call, TRBD1. TRBV21-1 has pseudogene status. The sequenced sample consisted of blood, either unsorted or a sorted T cell fraction (not recorded which). The source is a human donor who was either an allogeneic HSCT recipient or a stem cell or donor lymphocyte infusion donor (not recorded which). It is not recorded whose cells these are; they may come from a transplant donor. DNA for the CDR3: TGTGCCAGGGGGCAGGGGACGTGGGGCTACACCTTC. It is translated as CARGQGTWGYTF.